A selection of T cell receptor beta chains follows, all from one sample in a study of T cells after yellow fever vaccination. Each CDR3 protein gets one entry after TCRdb re-called the 5' RACE reads with MiXCR. Here the sample spans about 320,000 distinct CDR3 sequences, around 4.3% being singletons. The material was PBMCs, obtained 15 days after the yellow fever booster vaccination. These receptors were taken from a man in his late teens or twenties who received the YFV17D yellow fever vaccine. Each CDR3 is given without its conserved first and last residue. D genes are given only for firm matches.

V,J,D,CDR3
TRBV5-1,TRBJ1-4,TRBD1,ASGLGQGNEKLF
TRBV6-6,TRBJ2-3,NA,ASSYSSDSIDTQY
TRBV7-3,TRBJ2-1,TRBD1,ASSLFPGQRDNEQF
TRBV5-5,TRBJ2-3,NA,ASSSSSALRGGTDTQY
TRBV27,TRBJ2-1,NA,ASSEYRGGNEQF
TRBV6-5,TRBJ2-7,NA,ASSYARVPYEQY
TRBV4-3,TRBJ2-5,NA,ASSHGYTGDLEETQY
TRBV7-3,TRBJ2-2,NA,ASSLSGTTGELF
TRBV7-2,TRBJ2-5,NA,ASSLAKLARETQY
TRBV5-1,TRBJ1-1,NA,ASSWVDRLNTEAF
TRBV5-5,TRBJ1-1,NA,ASSFEGRGTEAF
TRBV7-6,TRBJ2-3,NA,ASSLGGHWGDTQY
TRBV6-2/TRBV6-3,TRBJ1-5,TRBD1,ASSFDRGRQPQH
TRBV4-1,TRBJ1-4,NA,ASSQSRGGEKLF
TRBV5-1,TRBJ2-7,TRBD1,ATRRTGGTEQY
TRBV18,TRBJ1-6,TRBD1,ASSPDRRGNSPLH
TRBV7-2,TRBJ1-5,NA,ASSSGPSSNQPQH
TRBV20-1,TRBJ1-6,NA,SARADWDIHH
TRBV18,TRBJ2-5,TRBD2,ASSLKGGDDYQETQY
TRBV5-1,TRBJ1-5,NA,ASSLGGFSNQPQH
TRBV7-7,TRBJ2-3,TRBD2,ASSLASSGVDTQY
TRBV20-1,TRBJ2-3,NA,SARDGWGSDTQY
TRBV4-1,TRBJ1-5,NA,ASSQDVTANQPQH
TRBV7-6,TRBJ2-3,NA,ASSLARAGSSTDTQY
TRBV18,TRBJ2-1,NA,AGSTGDNEQF
TRBV4-1,TRBJ2-5,NA,ASSPFRRETQY
TRBV7-2,TRBJ2-7,TRBD2,ASSFGSGESFYEQY
TRBV7-6,TRBJ1-3,NA,ASRSTGSGNTIY
TRBV20-1,TRBJ2-3,NA,SARWQWTTPGDTQY
TRBV28,TRBJ2-1,NA,ASSGRGTAYNEQF
TRBV5-1,TRBJ2-1,TRBD2,ASSFGGGVYEQF
TRBV24-1,TRBJ1-2,NA,ATRDPGEGGYT
TRBV2,TRBJ2-5,NA,ASKTEETQY